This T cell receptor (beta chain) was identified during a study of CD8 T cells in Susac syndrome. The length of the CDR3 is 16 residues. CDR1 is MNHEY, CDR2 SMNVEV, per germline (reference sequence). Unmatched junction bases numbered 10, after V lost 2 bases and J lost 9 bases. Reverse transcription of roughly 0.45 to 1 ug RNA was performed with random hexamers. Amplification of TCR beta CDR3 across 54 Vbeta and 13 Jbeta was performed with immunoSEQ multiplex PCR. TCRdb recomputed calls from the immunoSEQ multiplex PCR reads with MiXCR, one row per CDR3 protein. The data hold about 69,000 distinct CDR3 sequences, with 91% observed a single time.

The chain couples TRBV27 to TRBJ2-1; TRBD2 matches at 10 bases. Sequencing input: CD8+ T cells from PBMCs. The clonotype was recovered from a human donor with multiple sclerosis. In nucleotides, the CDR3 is TGTGCCAGCAGTTTAGCAGCGGGAGGGAGCTTTAGTGAGCAGTTCTTC. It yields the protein CASSLAAGGSFSEQFF.